Detailed here is one T cell receptor (beta chain). Its antigen remains undetermined. Base qualities are not recorded, but no much larger clone differs from it by a single base. This specimen belongs to a study of T cell responses to AZD1222 COVID-19 vaccine (dated by TCRdb to 2020 to 2023). About the study as a whole: TCR sequencing was performed for some 250 trial participants, of whom 200 to 210 were given two doses of AZD1222 and around 25 were given two doses of MenACWY control vaccine. Trial participants were enrolled into age subgroups of 18-55, 56-69 and 70-plus years, which contained around 150, 29 and 61 TCR-sequenced participants, respectively. General findings and caveats noted by the study authors: After two AZD1222 doses, both the breadth and the depth of spike-specific TCRs were significantly higher than at day 0 and than in MenACWY recipients. The 56-69-year group was small, and its depth increase did not reach significance, likely because of low power. Epitopes outside the regions mutated in the B.1.351 and B.1.1.7 variants were reportedly recognized by nearly half of the unique spike-specific TCRs. Conclusions about previously exposed vaccinees were limited because only a handful of AZD1222 recipients were SARS-CoV-2 seropositive at baseline. Vaccine-associated CD4 TCRs spanned the whole spike protein, with dominant responses in regions 160-218 and 743-854. Because no day 14 peak-response samples were available, repertoires were characterized only after the peak T cell response. Most participants were white British and females outnumbered males, and the authors suggested that clonal diversity may have been underestimated.

The germline V gene specifies MGHRA as CDR1 and YSYEKL as CDR2. The germline ends are 11 bases apart after V is trimmed by 0 bases and J by 5 bases. Counted from cysteine to phenylalanine, this CDR3 has 15 amino acids. This entry keeps only the CDR3 DNA: 45 bases, framed from base 1. The CDR3 regions of human TCRbeta chains were analyzed by immunosequencing. Per the authors' processing: TCRs in the repertoires were matched against a reference library of SARS-CoV-2-specific TCRs that had been generated with the MIRA antigen-specificity platform. Breadth meant the fraction of unique TCRs that were SARS-CoV-2-associated, whereas depth meant the fraction of total T cells that were SARS-CoV-2-associated. Using the MIRA data, each spike-specific TCR was assigned both to the spike region to which the TCR was reactive and to a CD4 or CD8 class. Log10-transformed breadth and depth values were compared by one-way ANOVA with Sidak's multiple comparisons tests. TCRdb obtained this table from immuneACCESS and retained in-frame rearrangements with V and J assigned. These tables miss some clones; where compared with another copy, unresolved V genes account for less than half of the shortfall, and the remainder is unexplained. The V and J calls and clone size are taken from that table; D and trimming were inferred from the DNA. The sample yields under 150,000 clones; around 83% were counted once. About 4% of the sample is held by the ten biggest clonotypes.

The time point label for this specimen denotes: baseline before first vaccination. The sample's treatment or condition label is to be understood as: meningococcal conjugate vaccine given as trial control. Vaccinee samples came from UK trials COV001 and COV002, including a single-blind randomized controlled phase 2/3 trial of AZD1222 (ChAdOx1 nCoV-19) in healthy adults. For TCRbeta chain sequencing, PBMC samples were collected from trial participants at day 0 and at day 28 after the second dose. Recombination joined TRBV4-1 with TRBJ1-5, with the D gene call left open. This specimen consisted of peripheral blood, obtained on day 0 of MenACWY control vaccination. The source of this sequence is an adult in good health. The nucleotide sequence is given as TGCGCCAGCAGCCAAGATCCGGCGCAGGATCAGCCCCAGCATTTT. This is translated as CASSQDPAQDQPQHF.